This T cell receptor beta chain was documented in a study of graft-versus-host responses after intestinal transplantation. Turning to the study itself: Induction with anti-thymocyte globulin, then tacrolimus and steroids for about 3 years, was given to all recipients. Study-wide results and limits: Detection of GvH clones occurred in recipient marrow, and some had their first appearance in ileum or blood.

V shed 3 bases and J shed 12 bases, with 12 bases lying between them. Germline V gives CDR1 SEHNR, CDR2 FQNEAQ (reference sequence). This CDR3 contains 11 residues. Here immunoSEQ multiplex PCR was the method, and the copy in TCRdb shows in-frame clones only, minus some. The table lists under 150,000 clones, roughly 91% of them singletons. This clone was picked up a small number of times. Its antigen is still unknown. The receptor comes from a human donor who received an intestinal transplant. This sample comprised unstimulated CD4+ T cells sorted from spleen or lymph node cells, obtained before intestinal transplant. This chain uses TRBV7-9 with TRBJ2-7; D tentatively fits TRBD1 or TRBD2 (5 bases each). CDR3 nucleotides: TGTGCCAGCAGCTTGGGGGACCCGGTGTACTTC. This translates into CASSLGDPVYF.